This T cell receptor (beta chain) derives from a study of cytomegalovirus exposure and HLA in healthy donors. Study-wide context: The approximately 120 million unique TCR beta sequences, from 150 million to 200 million T cells, were found by an earlier analysis. About 85 million unique TCRs from HLA-typed donors were held in an early release of data.

Primers for the PCR totalled 60 Vbeta and 13 Jbeta. Profiling relied on immunoSEQ multiplex PCR, and the TCRdb table lists in-frame clones only, not all of them. Seen here are 65,000 to 85,000 clones, around a tenth observed once, and the top ten hold approximately 25%. Regarding this clone: Its antigen is undetermined.

Study-level points and caveats: Common viral pathogens (according to a later analysis) appeared linked to several of the most significant clusters.

The V gene end was trimmed by 3 bases and the J gene end by 6 bases; junction bases not matched to a gene: 14. The CDR3 covers 17 residues. Germline CDR1 is SGDLS and CDR2 is YYNGEE. Material: PBMCs. This TCR came from a man in his 60s in good health and CMV-seropositive. The J gene is TRBJ2-7, the V gene TRBV9, with TRBD2 identical over 11 bases. The CDR3 sequence is CASSASGTSGPGGEQYF. The DNA for the CDR3 is TGTGCCAGCAGCGCCTCCGGGACTAGCGGCCCTGGGGGCGAGCAGTACTTC. Together with reference TRBV9 and TRBJ2-7, the CDR3 gives the full variable domain: DSGVTQTPKHLITATGQRVTLRCSPRSGDLSVYWYQQSLDQGLQFLIQYYNGEERAKGNILERFSAQQFPDLHSELNLSSLELGDSALYFCASSASGTSGPGGEQYFGPGTRLTVT.